The source of this T cell receptor (beta chain) is a study of T cells in Graves' hyperthyroidism and ophthalmopathy. The CDR3 regions of TCR beta were amplified from RNA transcripts. An initial round of RT-PCR targeting the TCR CDR3 relied on the HTBI primer set. In TCRdb, the multiplex PCR reads were re-called with MiXCR into one record per CDR3 protein. The table has a few hundred thousand distinct CDR3 sequences, under 15% seen once. As concerns this clonotype: A read error may explain this, as a much larger clone is one base away.

The CDR3 is 15 amino acids. The germline V gene has CDR1 MNHEY and CDR2 SMNVEV (reference sequence). Researchers barred patients who had uncontrolled infection, other autoimmune disease, pregnancy or lactation. J is TRBJ1-1 and V is TRBV27; D unclear. The sequence came from a woman aged 30 to 39 with Graves' hyperthyroidism. The sequencing sample was made of blood. The CDR3 loop is CASSLSGVSNTEALF. The CDR3 DNA sequence: TGTGCCAGCAGTTTATCGGGAGTCTCGAACACTGAAGCTCTCTTT.